This T cell receptor beta chain was recorded in a study of blood T cell repertoires in COVID-19. Study summary: PBMCs, B-cell-depleted T cells, or T cells provided the cDNA or gDNA that made up the material.

Measured with immunoSEQ multiplex PCR; TCRdb has only the in-frame clones, and not every one. The table lists under 150,000 clones, about 88% of them singletons, with approximately 2.3% in the top ten. The germline gives CDR1 MNHNS, CDR2 SASEGT. The V and J ends lost 0 bases and 0 bases, in that order; junction bases with no gene match: 4. This CDR3 comprises 16 residues. The sample consisted of PBMCs or T cells enriched from blood (not recorded which). The chain recombines TRBV6-1 with TRBJ2-7; 8 nucleotides agree with TRBD1. This TCR came from a woman aged 50 to 60 who had recovered from COVID-19. Written as DNA, the CDR3 is TGTGCCAGCAGTGAAGCTGGGACAGGCTTCTCCTACGAGCAGTACTTC. It specifies CASSEAGTGFSYEQYF.